The rows below give T cell receptor beta chains drawn from one sample of a study of blood T cell repertoires in COVID-19. The repertoire was sequenced with immunoSEQ multiplex PCR; TCRdb's copy has only in-frame clones and lacks some. This table holds under 150,000 clones, over 80% found once. The material sequenced was peripheral blood. The receptors were sampled from a man aged 45-65 years with active COVID-19. The CDR3 runs from the conserved cysteine through the conserved F or W. Fields, in order: V gene, CDR3 protein.

>TRBV27
CASKILAGPTNEQFF
>TRBV5-8
CASSQQGSNQPQHF
>TRBV11-2
CASSPLKDRHEQFF
>TRBV5-1
CASKLSLFGAGGPYNEQFF
>TRBV7-2
CASSWSITGRGNQPQHF
>TRBV7-8
CASSLMSVGLAGNIQYF
>TRBV10-3
CAISESGGGARETQYF
>TRBV7-9
CASVRDRANYGYTF
>TRBV3-1/TRBV3-2
CASSRGQETQYF
>TRBV7-2
CASSFGGLRTQYF
>TRBV30
CAWSVGGASTDTQYF
>TRBV14
CASSIGGPVSYEQYF
>TRBV21-1
CASSKARTASNQPQHF
>TRBV27
CASTRTGGAGTQYF
>TRBV5-6
CASSLGGPYGYTF
>TRBV10-3
CAISDEKGYTF
>TRBV7-8
CATGLLGGSESPLHF
>TRBV7-9
CASSSEGTKNIQYF
>TRBV4-1
CASSPGSVAGYQETQYF
>TRBV24-1
CATRASGGTETQYF
>TRBV3-1/TRBV3-2
CASSQTSGASYNEQFF
>TRBV15
CATGGGSSPNEKLFF
>TRBV4-1
CASSLEAGESSYEQYF
>TRBV7-2
CASSFRQGTEAFF
>TRBV19
CASTTWGRDSSYGYTF
>TRBV19
CASSTAGVDSPLHF
>TRBV6-5
CASSYSTAAVGYTF
>TRBV5-8
CASSLGRRGQETQYF
>TRBV4-3
CASSQDRQPPAYEQYF
>TRBV7-2
CASSLGNRRTNEKLFF
>TRBV21-1
CASSKLTGTRSGANVLTF
>TRBV7-8
CASSSKAGLPGRGEQFF
>TRBV7-2
CASSLYPTGPRSPLHF
>TRBV4-2
CASSHGQGIDEQFF
>TRBV7-3
CASSPQGLVGRSEQYF
>TRBV3-1/TRBV3-2
CASSREGAHTIYF
>TRBV6-5
CASSRGIRPGELFF
>TRBV6-5
CASSKAGQGRYTF
>TRBV7-2
CASSPSYNEQFF
>TRBV19
CASSWTGGQETQYF
>TRBV4-2
CASSQVQSSLAGLPYNEQFF
>TRBV11-2
CASSLEPLFRVRRPGNEQFF
>TRBV5-4
CASSARGQGNTGELFF
>TRBV5-6
CASSLTHTTTIYF
>TRBV6-5
CASSQRDRGLHEQYF
>TRBV5-1
CASSFLAGGIQETQYF
>TRBV27
CASIQGRTGELFF